The 26 T cell receptor beta chains below all came from one sample that was sequenced in a study of cytomegalovirus exposure and HLA in healthy donors. PCR was performed using 60 Vbeta and 13 Jbeta primers. Clones were sequenced by immunoSEQ multiplex PCR, and TCRdb holds only the in-frame ones, with some missing. The sample shows under 200,000 clones, 84% of them seen only once. Specimen: PBMCs. All receptors come from a woman aged 45-65 years in good health and CMV-seropositive.

The chain has TRBV6-1 and TRBJ1-3; TRBD1 matches 9 bases. Germline V gene data show CDR1 as MNHNS and CDR2 as SASEGT. The CDR3 is made up of 14 amino acids. J lost 5 bases, V lost 8 bases, and 7 bases had no gene match. CDR3 amino acids: CASLGQGVRNTIYF. CDR3 nucleotide sequence: TGTGCCAGCTTGGGACAGGGTGTACGAAACACCATATATTTT.

The chain recombines TRBV6-1 with TRBJ2-5; D might be TRBD2 (5 bases). Germline V lookup: CDR1 MNHNS, CDR2 SASEGT. The CDR3 is 15 residues long. The V and J ends lost 3 bases and 4 bases respectively, with 15 bases between them. The CDR3 reads CASSDRGFPVETQYF. In DNA form, the CDR3 reads TGTGCCAGCAGTGACCGCGGGTTCCCAGTAGAGACCCAGTACTTC.

The CDR3 nucleotides read TGTGCCAGCAGACTAACACAGGGGGTCTCCTACGAGCAGTACTTC. Translating gives CASRLTQGVSYEQYF. The chain has TRBV28 and TRBJ2-7; 8 positions match TRBD1. CDR1 is MDHEN and CDR2 is SYDVKM in the germline V gene. J lost 0 bases, V lost 6 bases, and 7 bases had no gene match. The CDR3 loop spans 15 amino acids.

The CDR3: CAISESRQGENIQYF. The DNA for the CDR3 is TGTGCCATCAGTGAGTCAAGGCAGGGCGAAAACATTCAGTACTTC. The rearrangement links TRBV10-3 to TRBJ2-4; a weak D match, TRBD1 (5 bases). The CDR3 is 15 amino acids. V shed 0 bases and J shed 5 bases, with 11 bases lying between them. Germline loops: CDR1 ENHRY, CDR2 SYGVKD.

For the CDR3, the DNA is TGTGCCAGCAGTTTATCCCCAGGGGGCTATGGCTACACCTTC. Its protein is CASSLSPGGYGYTF. The J gene is TRBJ1-2, the V gene TRBV27; 7 nucleotides match TRBD1. V shed 0 bases, J shed 4 bases, and the junction held 2 bases outside the gene matches. The CDR3 extends over 14 amino acids. From germline, CDR1 is MNHEY and CDR2 SMNVEV (reference sequence).

As for this clone: Other DNA sequences in the same sample also yield this CDR3. The chain has TRBV18 and TRBJ1-2; no reliable D call. This CDR3 has 13 amino acids. Trimming removed 2 bases from V and 2 bases from J, with 6 bases in between. The germline gives CDR1 KGHSH, CDR2 LQKENI. The CDR3 DNA is TGTGCCAGCTCACCAGCGGAGAACTATGGCTACACCTTC. Translation gives CASSPAENYGYTF.

This rearrangement joins TRBV19 to TRBJ2-3; D is unclear. This CDR3 comprises 15 residues. V lost 3 bases, J lost 2 bases, and 12 bases lay in between. Germline-derived CDR1 and CDR2 are LNHDA and SQIVND (reference sequence). The CDR3 DNA reads TGTGCCAGTAGTATTCGAGTGGGCCTCACAGATACGCAGTATTTT. This translates into CASSIRVGLTDTQYF.

The CDR3 loop is CASRRGPEDTQYF. The CDR3, as DNA: TGCGCCAGCAGGCGAGGGCCCGAAGATACGCAGTATTTT. This chain joins TRBV5-1 and TRBJ2-3; D may be TRBD2 (5 bases). Germline-derived CDR1 and CDR2 are SGHRS and YFSETQ. The germline V and J ends were trimmed by 5 bases and 5 bases, with 12 bases remaining between them. The CDR3 covers 13 residues.

The chain is built from TRBV11-2 and TRBJ1-1, with D possibly being TRBD1 (5 bases). CDR1 and CDR2 from the germline V gene are SGHAT and FQNNGV. Trimming cost V 4 bases and J 1 base, with 10 bases left between them. This CDR3 comprises 14 residues. CDR3 region: CASSSDGGNTEAFF. Here the CDR3 DNA reads TGTGCCAGCAGCTCTGACGGGGGGAACACTGAAGCTTTCTTT.

The rearrangement links TRBV13 to TRBJ1-1, with a tentative D call TRBD1 (5 bases). The CDR3 has 14 residues. In germline, CDR1 is PRHDT, CDR2 FYEKMQ (reference sequence). The germline V and J ends were trimmed by 5 bases and 1 base, with 11 bases remaining between them. The CDR3 DNA is TGTGCCAGCAGCCTTGGGGGGAAGAACACTGAAGCTTTCTTT. Protein product: CASSLGGKNTEAFF.

The chain is built from TRBV5-1 and TRBJ2-5; 9 nucleotides align to TRBD2. The ends lost 4 bases at V and 5 bases at J; junction bases unmatched: 6. The CDR3 consists of 14 residues. The germline V gene encodes CDR1 SGHRS and CDR2 YFSETQ. CDR3 in DNA: TGCGCCAGCAGCACGGGACTAGCCCAGGAGACCCAGTACTTC. Amino acid sequence: CASSTGLAQETQYF.

This rearrangement joins TRBV28 to TRBJ1-1; D is perhaps TRBD1 (5 bases). This CDR3 is 16 amino acids long. The germline V and J ends were trimmed by 3 bases and 9 bases, with 23 bases remaining between them. CDR1 and CDR2 (germline): MDHEN, SYDVKM. The CDR3 DNA reads as TGTGCCAGCAGTTTCCCAGGAAGAGTCGCAGGGATCAAAGCTTTCTTT. It yields the protein CASSFPGRVAGIKAFF.

V gene TRBV7-3 combines with J gene TRBJ2-2, with 8 bases aligning to TRBD2. CDR1 is SGHTA and CDR2 is FQGTGA in the germline V gene. The ends lost 4 bases at V and 0 bases at J; junction bases unmatched: 7. CDR3 length: 17 amino acids. In DNA form, the CDR3 reads TGTGCCAGCAGCTCGACTGGCGGGGGGACGAACACCGGGGAGCTGTTTTTT. Translating it yields CASSSTGGGTNTGELFF.

This chain links TRBV30 with TRBJ2-7; D remains ambiguous. The CDR3 has 12 amino acids. Germline V gene sequence: CDR1 GTSNPN, CDR2 SVGIG (reference sequence). The germline V and J ends were trimmed by 8 bases and 4 bases, with 15 bases remaining between them. The CDR3 here is CAKQKAAYEQYF. The CDR3 DNA sequence: TGTGCCAAGCAGAAGGCGGCATACGAGCAGTACTTC.

The V and J genes are TRBV11-2 and TRBJ1-5; D is undetermined. V was pared by 1 base and J by 0 bases, with 4 bases between. Germline assignment: CDR1 SGHAT and CDR2 FQNNGV. This CDR3 is 14 amino acids long. The CDR3 DNA reads as TGTGCCAGCAGCTTAGCCAATAGCAATCAGCCCCAGCATTTT. Protein product: CASSLANSNQPQHF.

This clone was counted once. This rearrangement joins TRBV27 to TRBJ1-2; TRBD1 matches at 7 bases. Germline trimming cut 5 bases from V and 6 bases from J; bases unmatched to any gene: 9. This CDR3 comprises 14 residues. In germline, CDR1 is MNHEY, CDR2 SMNVEV (reference sequence). The CDR3 nucleotides read TGTGCCAGCAGTCCTCCGGGACAGAGAAATGGCTACACCTTC. It translates to CASSPPGQRNGYTF.

CDR3 nucleotides: TGTGCCAGCAGCCGGGGTAATGAAGCTTTCTTT. As protein: CASSRGNEAFF. The chain links TRBV27 to TRBJ1-1; D gene unclear. This CDR3 is 11 amino acids long. V shed 6 bases and J shed 7 bases, with 9 bases lying between them. Germline V gene lookup returns CDR1 MNHEY and CDR2 SMNVEV (reference sequence).

V gene TRBV6-5 combines with J gene TRBJ1-2; TRBD1 matches 9 bases. The length of the CDR3 is 14 residues. Unmatched junction bases numbered 7, after V lost 4 bases and J lost 7 bases. The V gene's germline CDR1 is MNHEY and CDR2 SVGAGI. CDR3: CASSSVQGAFGYTF. Here the CDR3 DNA reads TGTGCCAGCAGTTCCGTACAGGGGGCTTTTGGCTACACCTTC.

The V gene is TRBV2, the J gene TRBJ2-5, with TRBD1 matching over 11 bases. The J call may be incorrect, as the DNA end agrees better with TRBJ2-7. Germline V gene data show CDR1 as SNHLY and CDR2 as FYNNEI. This CDR3 spans 15 amino acids. The CDR3 DNA is TGTGCCAGCAGCGGGGACAGGGGGTTCACCTACGAGCAGTACTTC. Its translation is CASSGDRGFTYEQYF.

The chain is built from TRBV5-4 and TRBJ2-1; 7 positions agree with TRBD2. Per the germline V gene, CDR1 is SGHNT and CDR2 is YYREEE (reference sequence). V gave up 7 bases and J gave up 0 bases; unmatched junction bases: 4. The CDR3 runs to 14 residues. This CDR3 reads CASSAGSSYNEQFF. CDR3 DNA sequence: TGTGCCAGCTCAGCGGGGAGCTCCTACAATGAGCAGTTCTTC.

The chain is built from TRBV5-5 and TRBJ2-5; D unclear. V lost 4 bases and J 2 bases, leaving 9 bases between the germline ends. This CDR3 contains 13 residues. Germline V lookup: CDR1 SGHKS, CDR2 YYEKEE (reference sequence). This CDR3 is CASSQELQETQYF. CDR3 bases: TGTGCCAGCAGCCAAGAACTGCAAGAGACCCAGTACTTC. The full variable domain, with the rest looked up from reference TRBV5-5 and TRBJ2-5, is DAGVTQSPTHLIKTRGQQVTLRCSPISGHKSVSWYQQVLGQGPQFIFQYYEKEERGRGNFPDRFSARQFPNYSSELNVNALLLGDSALYLCASSQELQETQYFGPGTRLLVL.

This chain uses TRBV7-8 with TRBJ1-1; a possible D gene is TRBD1 (6 bases). The length of the CDR3 is 14 residues. V gave up 6 bases and J gave up 6 bases, with 17 bases separating them. The germline V gene encodes CDR1 SGHVS and CDR2 FQNEAQ. CDR3 sequence: CASRSQGIGAEAFF. CDR3 coding DNA: TGTGCCAGCAGATCACAGGGAATCGGCGCTGAAGCTTTCTTT. Drawing the rest from reference TRBV7-8 and TRBJ1-1, the complete variable domain is GAGVSQSPRYKVAKRGQDVALRCDPISGHVSLFWYQQALGQGPEFLTYFQNEAQLDKSGLPSDRFFAERPEGSVSTLKIQRTQQEDSAVYLCASRSQGIGAEAFFGQGTRLTVV.

J is TRBJ2-5 and V is TRBV4-1; perhaps TRBD1 as D (7 bases). Looked up from germline, CDR1 is MGHRA and CDR2 is YSYEKL. The V end lost 0 bases, the J end lost 5 bases, and 13 bases lay between the germline ends. The CDR3 totals 15 residues. CDR3 sequence reads: CASSQDSPGGETQYF. Written as DNA, the CDR3 is TGCGCCAGCAGCCAAGATAGCCCAGGGGGGGAGACCCAGTACTTC.

In nucleotides, the CDR3 is TGTGCCAGCAGGGGGAGAAATGGAGAGACCCAGTACTTC. Translated: CASRGRNGETQYF. The V and J genes are TRBV7-9 and TRBJ2-5; tentative D call: TRBD2 (5 bases). There are 13 residues in the CDR3. V lost 6 bases and J lost 4, with 12 bases in between. Germline V gene sequence: CDR1 SEHNR, CDR2 FQNEAQ (reference sequence).

The rearrangement joins TRBV6-6 to TRBJ1-5, with TRBD1 as a possible D gene (6 bases). V lost 7 bases to trimming and J lost 7 bases, with 17 bases between them. There are 14 residues in the CDR3. Germline loops: CDR1 MNHNY, CDR2 SVGAGI (reference sequence). CDR3 sequence (DNA): TGTGCCAGCAAGCCCTCACAGGGAGGGCAGCCCCAGCATTTT. As protein: CASKPSQGGQPQHF.

The V call is TRBV7-2, the J call TRBJ1-4; 8 nucleotides match TRBD1. Germline V lookup: CDR1 SGHTA, CDR2 FQGNSA. The V and J ends lost 6 bases and 6 bases, in that order; junction bases with no gene match: 3. This CDR3 region has 13 residues. The CDR3 sequence is CASRETGDEKLFF. CDR3 sequence (DNA): TGTGCCAGCAGGGAGACAGGGGATGAAAAACTGTTTTTT.